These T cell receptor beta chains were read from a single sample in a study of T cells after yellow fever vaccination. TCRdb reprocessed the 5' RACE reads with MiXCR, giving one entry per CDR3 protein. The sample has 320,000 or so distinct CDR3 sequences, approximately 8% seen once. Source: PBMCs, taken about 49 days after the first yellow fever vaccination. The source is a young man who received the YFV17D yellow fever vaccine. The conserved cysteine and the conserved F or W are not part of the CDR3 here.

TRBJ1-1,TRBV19,ASSARTGVWSTEAF
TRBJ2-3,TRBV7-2,ASSLASSTDTQY
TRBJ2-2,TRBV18,ASLSGQRNTGELF
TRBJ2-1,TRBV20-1,SASRTSGPENEQF
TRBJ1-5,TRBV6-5,ASSYAGASNQPQH
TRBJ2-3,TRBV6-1,ASREDTTSTDTQY
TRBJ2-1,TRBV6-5,ASSYTGTAYNEQF
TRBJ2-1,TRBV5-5,ASSTNPGSSYNEQF
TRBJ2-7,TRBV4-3,ASSQGIDYEQY
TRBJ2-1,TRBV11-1,ASSLDPEYEQF
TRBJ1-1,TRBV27,ASTPQGWTTEAF
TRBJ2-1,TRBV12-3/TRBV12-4,ASRVREAQF
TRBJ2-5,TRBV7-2,ASSPGVWGETQY
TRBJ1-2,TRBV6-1,ASSTGGRGGYT
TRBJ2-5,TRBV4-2,ASSQDRRGQGQETPY
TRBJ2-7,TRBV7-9,ASSLGWGGDEQY
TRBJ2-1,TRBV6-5,ASGVRPHEQF
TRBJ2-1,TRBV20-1,SASHLGAGTYNEQF
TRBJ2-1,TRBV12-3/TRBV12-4,ASSLGPGTGDEQF
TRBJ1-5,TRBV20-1,SAREQGWGNQPQH
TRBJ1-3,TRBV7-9,ASSFQDRNTIY
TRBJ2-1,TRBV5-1,ASSMGPLNEQF
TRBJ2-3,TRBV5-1,ATSAGAAGDTQY
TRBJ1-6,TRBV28,ASSLPGAAPLH
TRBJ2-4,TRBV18,ASSPQDAKNIQY
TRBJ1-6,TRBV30,AWSPGQGSPLH
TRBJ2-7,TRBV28,ASFLGGAYEQY
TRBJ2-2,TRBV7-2,ASSLVSSTPGELF
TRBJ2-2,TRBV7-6,ASSEILQGERNAGELF
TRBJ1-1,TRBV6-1,ASSRWTMNTEAF
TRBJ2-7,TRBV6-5,ASSYHRQSNYEQY
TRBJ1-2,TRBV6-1,ASSATGDRTNYGYT
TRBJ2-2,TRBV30,AWILKGLNTGELF
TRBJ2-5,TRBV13,ASSTTSGVASWETQY
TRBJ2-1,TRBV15,ATSRARYNEQF